This T cell receptor beta chain was identified in a study of T cells expressing NK-cell markers. Germline V lookup: CDR1 DFQATT, CDR2 SNEGSKA (reference sequence). The CDR3 is made up of 14 amino acids. With UMIs, 5'RACE template switching was used to make TCR beta cDNA. TCRdb reworked the 5' RACE reads into one entry per CDR3 protein, no DNA. This table lists 250,000 to 300,000 distinct CDR3 sequences. This sequence was found in a woman aged 18-70 years in good health. The sample comprised blood T cells: a sorted CD56 or NKG2C T cell subset, CD4+ or CD8+ T cells, or bulk PBMC T cells (not recorded which). The rearrangement joins TRBV20-1 to TRBJ1-5. The CDR3 spells CSASVGGPNQPQHF.